Listed here are 12 T cell receptor beta chains from one sample, sequenced in a study of shared clonotypes between healthy human individuals. Assay: immunoSEQ multiplex PCR; the TCRdb copy retains only in-frame clones and omits some. The sample lists 110,000 or so clones, more than 65% seen once, with around 24% in the top ten. Sequencing input: memory CD8+ T cells sorted from blood. Subset specified: CD45RO+ cells pooled with CCR7-negative TemRA cells. The receptors here all came from a woman between 25 and 40 years old in good health.

The chain combines TRBV10-3 with TRBJ2-7; unclear D gene. This CDR3 has 12 residues. Germline-derived CDR1 and CDR2 are ENHRY and SYGVKD. The germline V and J ends were trimmed by 3 bases and 7 bases, with 10 bases remaining between them. CDR3 protein: CAISEGQVEQYF. For the CDR3, the DNA is TGTGCCATCAGTGAAGGCCAGGTGGAGCAGTACTTC.

The chain links TRBV6-5 to TRBJ2-6; D remains ambiguous. Germline V gene lookup returns CDR1 MNHEY and CDR2 SVGAGI. CDR3 length equals 14 residues. V gave up 5 bases and J gave up 0 bases, with 5 bases separating them. This CDR3 reads CASSKVSGANVLTF. CDR3 DNA sequence: TGTGCCAGCAGTAAGGTCTCTGGGGCCAACGTCCTGACTTTC.

The V gene is TRBV4-2, the J gene TRBJ2-5, with 7 bases identical to TRBD2. Near its end, the DNA agrees better with TRBJ2-7, so the J call may be wrong. The germline V gene encodes CDR1 LGHNA and CDR2 YNFKEQ. The CDR3 runs 16 residues. The CDR3 DNA follows: TGTGCCAGCAGCCAAGGAACGGGAGGCAGCTCCTACGAGCAGTACTTC. This translates into CASSQGTGGSSYEQYF.

The V gene is TRBV6-5, the J gene TRBJ2-5; D may be TRBD1 (6 bases). Germline V gene lookup returns CDR1 MNHEY and CDR2 SVGAGI. Trimming stripped 2 bases from V and 5 bases from J, with 12 bases between. The CDR3 has 14 residues. The CDR3 DNA reads TGTGCCAGCAGTTACGTATCGGACAGTGAGACCCAGTACTTC. It encodes CASSYVSDSETQYF.

This clone was found many times. V and J are TRBV27 and TRBJ1-4, with 7 bases lining up with TRBD1. The germline V gene has CDR1 MNHEY and CDR2 SMNVEV (reference sequence). V lost 6 bases, J lost 4 bases, and 5 bases stayed unmatched. The CDR3 has 14 amino acids. This chain's CDR3 is CASSQGQLNEKLFF. DNA of the CDR3: TGTGCCAGCAGCCAGGGACAGCTTAATGAAAAACTGTTTTTT.

The chain is built from TRBV5-8 and TRBJ1-5; D unclear. Trimming left V 2 bases short and J 2 bases short, with 20 bases between. Looked up from germline, CDR1 is SGHTS and CDR2 is YDEGEE. This CDR3 comprises 18 residues. The CDR3 protein is CASSFLGREAVRNQPQHF. CDR3 coding DNA: TGTGCCAGCAGCTTTTTGGGAAGGGAAGCGGTCCGCAATCAGCCCCAGCATTTT.

V is TRBV4-1 and J is TRBJ2-7; D might be TRBD1 (5 bases). The V gene lost 0 bases and the J gene lost 2 bases, with 11 bases spanning the gap. The germline V gene has CDR1 MGHRA and CDR2 YSYEKL. CDR3 length: 15 residues. CDR3 protein: CASSQEEGAAYEQYF. In DNA, the CDR3 is TGCGCCAGCAGCCAAGAAGAAGGGGCCGCCTACGAGCAGTACTTC.

This clone was seen at least ten times. The chain combines TRBV9 with TRBJ2-7; possibly TRBD1 for D (7 bases). This CDR3 is 14 amino acids long. CDR1 is SGDLS and CDR2 is YYNGEE in the germline V gene. The V end lost 0 bases, the J end lost 6 bases, and 13 bases lay between the germline ends. The DNA for the CDR3 is TGTGCCAGCAGCGTAGGCGGGACAGATTCCGAGCAGTACTTC. Amino acids: CASSVGGTDSEQYF.

For this clone: This probably arose from a read error, given a far larger clone one base away. Other DNA sequences in this specimen translate into the identical CDR3. The chain links TRBV11-1 to TRBJ1-2; TRBD1 agrees at 9 bases. The CDR3 covers 13 residues. J gave up 6 bases and V 3 bases, and 2 bases lay outside the gene matches. The germline gives CDR1 SGHAT, CDR2 FQDESV (reference sequence). The CDR3 here is CASSLGTGNGYTF. CDR3 nucleotides: TGTGCCAGCAGCTTGGGGACAGGGAATGGCTACACCTTC.

This rearrangement joins TRBV13 to TRBJ2-7; D not certain. This CDR3 has 13 residues. V lost 2 bases and J lost 2, with 7 bases in between. From germline, CDR1 is PRHDT and CDR2 FYEKMQ (reference sequence). CDR3 sequence reads: CASSLYQAYEQYF. CDR3 bases: TGTGCCAGCAGCTTATATCAGGCCTACGAGCAGTACTTC.

The rearrangement joins TRBV25-1 to TRBJ2-5; 9 positions match TRBD1. Near its end, the DNA agrees better with TRBJ2-7, so the J call may be wrong. Per germline, CDR1 MGHDK and CDR2 SYGVNS. The CDR3 is 12 amino acids. The CDR3 loop is CASGTGSYEQYF. Written as DNA, the CDR3 is TGTGCCAGCGGGACAGGGTCCTACGAGCAGTACTTC.

The genes are TRBV5-1 and TRBJ2-7; maybe TRBD1 (5 bases). Looked up from germline, CDR1 is SGHRS and CDR2 is YFSETQ. V dropped 4 bases and J dropped 3 bases, with 14 bases sitting between them. The CDR3 is 14 residues long. The DNA of the CDR3 is TGCGCCAGCAGCCTGGACGGCCAGGGCTACGAGCAGTACTTC. Amino acid sequence: CASSLDGQGYEQYF.